This T cell receptor beta chain was captured in a study of cytomegalovirus exposure and HLA in healthy donors. Notes on the study in general: HLA alleles were associated with roughly 15,000 TCR beta sequences in a later analysis at 0.05 false discovery rate. Common viral pathogens (according to a later analysis) appeared linked to several of the most significant clusters. Most sequenced TCRs were rare (though some public TCRs occurred in many donors).

On this clone: Its target is unknown.

Primers: 60 Vbeta forward and 13 Jbeta reverse. Method: immunoSEQ multiplex PCR; TCRdb's copy keeps in-frame clones and lacks some. Its table lists roughly 200,000 clones. The V and J ends lost 5 bases and 10 bases respectively, with 12 bases between them. Germline V CDR1 and CDR2: SGHVS, FNYEAQ. The CDR3 is 13 amino acids. Source material: PBMCs. The receptor was isolated from a man aged 30-40 years in good health and CMV-seronegative. The chain links TRBV7-6 to TRBJ1-6; D remains ambiguous. CDR3 protein: CASSGSRESPLHF. The CDR3 DNA follows: TGTGCCAGCAGCGGCTCGAGGGAATCACCCCTCCACTTT. The full variable domain, completed using reference TRBV7-6 and TRBJ1-6, is GAGVSQSPRYKVTKRGQDVALRCDPISGHVSLYWYRQALGQGPEFLTYFNYEAQQDKSGLPNDRFSAERPEGSISTLTIQRTEQRDSAMYRCASSGSRESPLHFGNGTRLTVT.